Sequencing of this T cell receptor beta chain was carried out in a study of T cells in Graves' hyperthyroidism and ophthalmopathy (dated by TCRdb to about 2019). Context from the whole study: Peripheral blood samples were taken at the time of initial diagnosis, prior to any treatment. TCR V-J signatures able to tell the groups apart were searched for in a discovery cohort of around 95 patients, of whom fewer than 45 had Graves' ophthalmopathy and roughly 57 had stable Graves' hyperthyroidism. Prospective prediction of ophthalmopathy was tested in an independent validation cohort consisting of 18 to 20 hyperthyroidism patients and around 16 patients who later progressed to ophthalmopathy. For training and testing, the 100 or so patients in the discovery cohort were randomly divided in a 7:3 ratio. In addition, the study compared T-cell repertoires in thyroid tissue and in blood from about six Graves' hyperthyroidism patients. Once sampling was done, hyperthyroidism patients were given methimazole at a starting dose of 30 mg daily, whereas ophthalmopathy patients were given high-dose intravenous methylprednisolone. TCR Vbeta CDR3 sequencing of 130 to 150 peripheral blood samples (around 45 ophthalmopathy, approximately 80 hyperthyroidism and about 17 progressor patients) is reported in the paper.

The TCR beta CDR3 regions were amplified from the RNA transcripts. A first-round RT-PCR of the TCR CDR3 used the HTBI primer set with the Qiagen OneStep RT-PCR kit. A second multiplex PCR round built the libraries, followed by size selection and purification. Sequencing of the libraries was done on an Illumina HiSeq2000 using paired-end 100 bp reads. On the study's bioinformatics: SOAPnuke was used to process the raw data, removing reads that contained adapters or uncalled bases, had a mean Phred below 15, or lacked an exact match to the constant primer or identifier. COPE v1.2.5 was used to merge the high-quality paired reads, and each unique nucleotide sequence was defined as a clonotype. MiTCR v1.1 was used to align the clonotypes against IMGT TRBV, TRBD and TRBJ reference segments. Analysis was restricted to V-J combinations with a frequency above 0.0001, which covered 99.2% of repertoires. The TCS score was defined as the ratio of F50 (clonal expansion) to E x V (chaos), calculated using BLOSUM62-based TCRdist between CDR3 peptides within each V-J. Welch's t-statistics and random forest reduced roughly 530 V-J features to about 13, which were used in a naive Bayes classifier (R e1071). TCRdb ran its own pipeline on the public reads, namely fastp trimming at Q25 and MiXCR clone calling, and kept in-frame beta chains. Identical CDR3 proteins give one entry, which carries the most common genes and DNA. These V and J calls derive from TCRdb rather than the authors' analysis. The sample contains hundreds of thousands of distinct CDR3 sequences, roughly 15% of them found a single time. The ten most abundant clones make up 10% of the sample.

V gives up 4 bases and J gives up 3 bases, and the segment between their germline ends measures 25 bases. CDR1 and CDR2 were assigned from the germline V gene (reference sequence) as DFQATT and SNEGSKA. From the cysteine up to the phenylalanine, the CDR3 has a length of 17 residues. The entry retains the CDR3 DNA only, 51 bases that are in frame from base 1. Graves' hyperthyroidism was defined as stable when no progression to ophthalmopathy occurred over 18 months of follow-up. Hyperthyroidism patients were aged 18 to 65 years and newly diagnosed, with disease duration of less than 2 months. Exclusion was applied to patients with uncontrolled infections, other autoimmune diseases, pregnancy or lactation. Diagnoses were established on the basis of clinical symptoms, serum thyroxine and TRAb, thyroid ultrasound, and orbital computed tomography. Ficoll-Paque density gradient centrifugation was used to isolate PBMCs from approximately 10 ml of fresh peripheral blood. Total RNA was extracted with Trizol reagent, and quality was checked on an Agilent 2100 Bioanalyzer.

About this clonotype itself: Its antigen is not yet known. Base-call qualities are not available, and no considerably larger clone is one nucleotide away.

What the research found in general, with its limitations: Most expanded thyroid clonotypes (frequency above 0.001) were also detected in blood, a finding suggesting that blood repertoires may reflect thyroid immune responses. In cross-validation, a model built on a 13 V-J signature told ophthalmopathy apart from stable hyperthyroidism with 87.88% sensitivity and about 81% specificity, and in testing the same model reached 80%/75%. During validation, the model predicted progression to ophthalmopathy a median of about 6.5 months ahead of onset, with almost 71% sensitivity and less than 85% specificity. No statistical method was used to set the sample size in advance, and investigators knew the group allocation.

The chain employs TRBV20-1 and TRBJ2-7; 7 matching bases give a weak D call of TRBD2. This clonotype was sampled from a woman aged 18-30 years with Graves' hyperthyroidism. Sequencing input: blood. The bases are TGCAGTGCTAAACCGGGACACCCAATCCGGGACTACTACGAGCAGTACTTC. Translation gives CSAKPGHPIRDYYEQYF.